A single sample is the source of the 10 T cell receptor beta chains below, sequenced in a study of identical twins. TCRdb redid the calling of the 5' RACE reads with MiXCR, one entry per CDR3 protein. Of 550,000 to 700,000 distinct CDR3 sequences in the sample, just under 10% were seen once. These same records also appear under a second study, on yellow fever vaccine responses in identical twins.

The sample taken for sequencing was PBMCs. These receptors originate from a woman in her late teens or twenties in good health.

The sample holds many counts of this clonotype. The chain employs TRBV29-1 and TRBJ2-3; a possible D gene is TRBD1 (6 bases). Germline V gene lookup returns CDR1 SQVTM and CDR2 ANQGSEA. This CDR3 has 12 residues. V was pared by 1 base and J by 5 bases, with 7 bases between. In DNA form, the CDR3 reads TGCAGCGTTGAAGGCAGGGGAGATACGCAGTATTTT. This gives the protein CSVEGRGDTQYF.

The CDR3 DNA sequence: TGCGCCAGCAGCTGGGGGGACATAAACTCCTACAATGAGCAGTTCTTC. Translating gives CASSWGDINSYNEQFF. The V call is TRBV5-1, the J call TRBJ2-1; either TRBD1 or TRBD2 may supply D (6 bases each). The CDR3 contains 16 residues. Between the trimmed V and J ends, which lost 3 bases and 0 bases, there was a span of 13 bases. The V gene's germline CDR1 is SGHRS and CDR2 YFSETQ.

This chain joins TRBV12-3 or TRBV12-4 and TRBJ2-3, with 7 bases that match TRBD1. The CDR3 sequence is 15 residues long. V lost 5 bases to trimming and J lost 0 bases; unmatched junction nucleotides: 5. CDR3 sequence (DNA): TGTGCCAGCAGTATATGGACAGGAAGCACAGATACGCAGTATTTT. The encoded protein is CASSIWTGSTDTQYF.

The chain couples TRBV12-3 or TRBV12-4 to TRBJ2-4; unclear D gene. CDR3 length: 15 amino acids. The V gene lost 5 bases and the J gene lost 0 bases, with 11 bases spanning the gap. The CDR3: CASSLSSPAKNIQYF. CDR3 sequence (DNA): TGTGCCAGCAGTCTATCCTCCCCAGCCAAAAACATTCAGTACTTC.

This clonotype appeared a few times. The chain employs TRBV14 and TRBJ2-5; either TRBD1 or TRBD2 may fit D (5 bases each). Trimming took off 3 bases at V and 7 bases at J, with 12 bases between the two ends. Germline V gene lookup returns CDR1 SGHDN and CDR2 FVKESK. The CDR3 runs to 13 residues. The CDR3 protein is CASSQEVQGTQYF. DNA for the CDR3: TGTGCCAGCAGCCAGGAGGTCCAGGGGACCCAGTACTTC.

The chain has TRBV5-1 and TRBJ2-2, with D unclear. The CDR3 loop spans 16 amino acids. Germline CDR1 reads SGHRS; CDR2 reads YFSETQ. V shed 4 bases and J shed 3 bases, with 16 bases lying between them. The CDR3 sequence: CASSRTIARDTGELFF. DNA for the CDR3: TGCGCCAGCAGCCGGACGATCGCTAGGGACACCGGGGAGCTGTTTTTT.

This clonotype was picked up many times. The chain carries TRBV3-1 and TRBJ2-1; D possibly corresponds to TRBD2 (5 bases). Deletions cut 3 bases from V and 9 bases from J, with 9 bases between. Looked up from germline, CDR1 is LGHDT and CDR2 is YNNKEL (reference sequence). CDR3 size: 12 residues. In nucleotides, the CDR3 is TGTGCCAGCAGCCACTTAGCGTCTGAGCAGTTCTTC. It encodes CASSHLASEQFF.

The chain joins TRBV20-1 to TRBJ2-7, with 8 bases aligning to TRBD2. V shed 3 bases and J 0 bases; nucleotides not matched to a gene: 7. The length of the CDR3 is 15 residues. Per germline, CDR1 DFQATT and CDR2 SNEGSKA (reference sequence). The CDR3 DNA sequence: TGCAGTGCTAGGCACCTAGCGGGTAACTCCTACGAGCAGTACTTC. Encoded protein: CSARHLAGNSYEQYF.

This clonotype was picked up a small number of times. This chain links TRBV4-1 with TRBJ1-1, with TRBD1 identical over 8 bases. Germline-derived CDR1 and CDR2 are MGHRA and YSYEKL. The CDR3 sequence is 14 residues long. The trim removed 3 bases at V and 7 bases at J, leaving 7 bases unmatched. Here the CDR3 DNA reads TGCGCCAGCAGCCAGGTTGGGGACAGGAATGAAGCTTTCTTT. Protein product: CASSQVGDRNEAFF.

This clonotype was seen at least ten times. The chain joins TRBV5-1 to TRBJ1-1, with TRBD1 as a possible D gene (6 bases). CDR1 is SGHRS and CDR2 is YFSETQ in the germline V gene. V lost 0 bases and J 6 bases, leaving 12 bases between the germline ends. The CDR3 is 14 amino acids. The CDR3 loop is CASSLDREGAEAFF. CDR3 nucleotide sequence: TGCGCCAGCAGCTTGGACAGGGAAGGGGCTGAAGCTTTCTTT.